This T cell receptor (beta chain) was observed in a study of cytomegalovirus exposure and HLA in healthy donors. This CDR3 has 15 residues. Trimming left V 4 bases short and J 3 bases short, with 13 bases between. Per germline, CDR1 SGDLS and CDR2 YYNGEE. This clone was detected only a few times. The PCR employed 60 Vbeta primers together with 13 Jbeta primers. Data came from immunoSEQ multiplex PCR; TCRdb stores just in-frame clones and leaves some out. This table has about 120,000 clones, roughly 17% appearing once. V and J are TRBV9 and TRBJ2-2; D possibly corresponds to TRBD2 (6 bases). Sequencing was done on a sample of PBMCs. The clonotype was recovered from a female donor in good health and CMV-seropositive. This CDR3 is CASSPGEAYTGELFF. The CDR3 bases are TGTGCCAGCAGCCCTGGGGAGGCCTACACCGGGGAGCTGTTTTTT.